This T cell receptor beta chain was sequenced during a study of identifying expanded T cells in peripheral blood. General observations from the study: Over about two and four weeks, about 15 and 19 clones changed, versus around 1.2 between replicates. Clone count variance between roughly 2-week samples rose with total template count.

Sequencing was performed with immunoSEQ multiplex PCR; in TCRdb, only in-frame clones are kept and a portion is missing. In the table there are 45,000 to 75,000 clones, about 85% of which are singletons. This clone turned up a few times. Its target is not known. The CDR3 runs 16 residues. The junction had 6 bases not matched to a gene; V was cut back by 2 bases and J by 2 bases. Germline-derived CDR1 and CDR2 are MNHNS and SASEGT. Healthy donors had no documented immune events, such as infections, while sampled. The chain recombines TRBV6-1 with TRBJ1-3; TRBD1 matches 7 bases. Sequenced sample: blood. The TCR was taken from a person aged 18-70 years in good health. The CDR3 DNA reads as TGTGCCAGCAGTGAACGAGACAGGGTGGCTGGAAACACCATATATTTT. Its translation: CASSERDRVAGNTIYF.